The rows below give T cell receptor beta chains drawn from one sample of a study of T cell responses to AZD1222 COVID-19 vaccine. Sequenced by immunoSEQ multiplex PCR; TCRdb stores in-frame clones only, minus some. The sample holds more than 100,000 clones, more than 85% seen once. Specimen: peripheral blood, collected 28 days after the second AZD1222 dose. The receptors here all came from an adult who received the AZD1222 COVID-19 vaccine. Both conserved end residues are part of each CDR3. A D gene is named only where the DNA matches it firmly. Clone size is shown for a subset of rows, as once, few, many or a class of expanded clone.

D	length	size	J	V	CDR3	DNA
TRBD2	17	-	TRBJ2-3	TRBV7-9	CASSSQWAGTNTDTQYF	TGTGCCAGCAGCTCCCAATGGGCAGGGACTAACACAGATACGCAGTATTTT
-	16	once	TRBJ2-2	TRBV3-1/TRBV3-2	CASRPDRTIRTGELFF	TGTGCCAGCCGCCCCGATCGGACTATTAGAACCGGGGAGCTGTTTTTT
TRBD1	14	-	TRBJ1-4	TRBV7-9	CASSSQGSNEKLFF	TGTGCCAGCAGCTCACAGGGGTCTAATGAAAAACTGTTTTTT
-	14	-	TRBJ1-2	TRBV2	CASSEARGGEGYTF	TGTGCCAGCAGTGAAGCGCGGGGGGGAGAAGGCTACACCTTC
TRBD1	12	-	TRBJ1-2	TRBV29-1	CSVRQGEYGYTF	TGCAGCGTTCGGCAGGGGGAATATGGCTACACCTTC
-	13	-	TRBJ1-2	TRBV7-9	CASSLNRVEGYTF	TGTGCCAGCAGCTTGAACAGGGTCGAAGGCTACACCTTC
-	15	-	TRBJ2-2	TRBV7-6	CASSPVGLGTGELFF	TGTGCCAGCAGCCCAGTTGGGCTGGGCACCGGGGAGCTGTTTTTT
-	12	-	TRBJ2-1	TRBV7-9	CASSLGRGEQFF	TGTGCCAGCAGCTTAGGTAGAGGGGAGCAGTTCTTC
-	14	-	TRBJ2-1	TRBV18	CASSPPASHNEQFF	TGTGCCAGCTCACCACCAGCCAGCCACAATGAGCAGTTCTTC
-	15	-	TRBJ1-5	TRBV7-2	CASSLVPEGNQPQHF	TGTGCCAGCAGCTTAGTCCCGGAGGGGAATCAGCCCCAGCATTTT
-	14	once	TRBJ1-1	TRBV2	CASTEVGGDTEAFF	TGTGCCAGCACCGAGGTTGGGGGTGACACTGAAGCTTTCTTT